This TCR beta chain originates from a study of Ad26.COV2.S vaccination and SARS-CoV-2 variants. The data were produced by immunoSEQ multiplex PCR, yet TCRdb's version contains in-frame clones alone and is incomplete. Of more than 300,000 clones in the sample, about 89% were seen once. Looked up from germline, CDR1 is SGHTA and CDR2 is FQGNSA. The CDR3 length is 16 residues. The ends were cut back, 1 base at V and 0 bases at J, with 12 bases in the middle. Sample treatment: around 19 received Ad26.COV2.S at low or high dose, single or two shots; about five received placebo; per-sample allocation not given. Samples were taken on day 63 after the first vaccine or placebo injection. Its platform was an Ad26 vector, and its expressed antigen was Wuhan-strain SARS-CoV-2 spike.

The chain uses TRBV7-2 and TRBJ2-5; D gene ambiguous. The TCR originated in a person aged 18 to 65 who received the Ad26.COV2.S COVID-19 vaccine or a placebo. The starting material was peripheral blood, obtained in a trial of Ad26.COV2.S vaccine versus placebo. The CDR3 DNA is TGTGCCAGCAGCTTAGTATTCGCGTGGTACCAAGAGACCCAGTACTTC. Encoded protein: CASSLVFAWYQETQYF.